This TCR beta chain was retrieved from a study of cytomegalovirus exposure and HLA in healthy donors. General observations from the study: Listed as cytomegalovirus-associated were 164 TCR beta chains.

Between the trimmed V and J ends, which lost 6 bases and 5 bases, there was a span of 23 bases. Germline V lookup: CDR1 SNHLY, CDR2 FYNNEI. The CDR3 runs to 17 residues. This clone was picked up one time. What it recognizes is unknown. This PCR relied on a set of 60 Vbeta primers and 13 Jbeta primers. Generated by immunoSEQ multiplex PCR, the TCRdb table keeps only in-frame clones and is missing some. The data contain about 120,000 clones, 60% to 80% of them singletons. V gene TRBV2 combines with J gene TRBJ2-1; TRBD2 might be the D (5 bases). Specimen: PBMCs. The receptor was isolated from a human donor in good health. The CDR3 loop is CASSTLRRSALNNEQFF. CDR3 bases: TGTGCCAGCAGCACCCTCCGGAGGAGCGCACTCAACAATGAGCAGTTCTTC.